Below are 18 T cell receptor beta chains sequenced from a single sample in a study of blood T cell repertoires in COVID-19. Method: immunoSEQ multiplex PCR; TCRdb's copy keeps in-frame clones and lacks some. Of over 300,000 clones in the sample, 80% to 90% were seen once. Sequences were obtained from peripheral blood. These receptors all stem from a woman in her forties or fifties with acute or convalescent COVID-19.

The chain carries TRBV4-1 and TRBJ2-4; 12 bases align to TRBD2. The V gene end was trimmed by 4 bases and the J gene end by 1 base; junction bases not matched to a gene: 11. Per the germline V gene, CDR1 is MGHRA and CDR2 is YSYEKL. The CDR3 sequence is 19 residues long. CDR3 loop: CASSLQLAGGSGAKNIQYF. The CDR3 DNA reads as TGCGCCAGCAGCCTTCAACTAGCGGGAGGCTCAGGGGCCAAAAACATTCAGTACTTC.

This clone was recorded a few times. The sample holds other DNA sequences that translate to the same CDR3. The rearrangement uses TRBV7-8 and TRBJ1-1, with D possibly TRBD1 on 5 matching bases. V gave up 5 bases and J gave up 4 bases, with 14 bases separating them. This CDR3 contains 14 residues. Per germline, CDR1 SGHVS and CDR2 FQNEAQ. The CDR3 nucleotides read TGTGCCAGCAGCCTCGTCGGCGGGGGCACTGAAGCTTTCTTT. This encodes CASSLVGGGTEAFF.

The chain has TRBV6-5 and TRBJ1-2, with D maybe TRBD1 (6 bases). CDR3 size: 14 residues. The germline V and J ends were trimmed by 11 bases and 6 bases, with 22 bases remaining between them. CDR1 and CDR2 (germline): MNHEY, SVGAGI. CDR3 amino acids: CAGKPTGSRHGYTF. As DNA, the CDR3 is TGTGCCGGCAAACCCACAGGGAGTCGGCATGGCTACACCTTC.

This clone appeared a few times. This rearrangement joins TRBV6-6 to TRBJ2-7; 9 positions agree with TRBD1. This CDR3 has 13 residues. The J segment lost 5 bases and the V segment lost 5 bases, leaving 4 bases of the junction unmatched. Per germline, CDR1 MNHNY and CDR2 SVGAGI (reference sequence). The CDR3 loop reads CASSTRDRDEQYF. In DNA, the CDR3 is TGTGCCAGCAGTACCCGGGACAGGGACGAGCAGTACTTC.

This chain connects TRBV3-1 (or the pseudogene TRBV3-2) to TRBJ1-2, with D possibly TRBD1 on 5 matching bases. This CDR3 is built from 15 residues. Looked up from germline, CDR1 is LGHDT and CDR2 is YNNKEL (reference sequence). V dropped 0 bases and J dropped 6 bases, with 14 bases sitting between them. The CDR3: CASSQDNRLGNGYTF. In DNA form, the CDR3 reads TGTGCCAGCAGCCAAGACAACAGGCTGGGAAATGGCTACACCTTC.

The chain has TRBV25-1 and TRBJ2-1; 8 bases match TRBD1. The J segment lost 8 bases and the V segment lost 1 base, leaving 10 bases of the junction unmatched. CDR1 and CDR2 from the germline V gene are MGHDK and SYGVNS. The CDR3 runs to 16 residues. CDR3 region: CASSEWKDRVFDEQFF. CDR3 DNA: TGTGCCAGCAGTGAATGGAAGGACAGGGTTTTCGATGAGCAGTTCTTC. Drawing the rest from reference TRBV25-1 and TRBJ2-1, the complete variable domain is EADIYQTPRYLVIGTGKKITLECSQTMGHDKMYWYQQDPGMELHLIHYSYGVNSTEKGDLSSESTVSRIRTEHFPLTLESARPSHTSQYLCASSEWKDRVFDEQFFGPGTRLTVL.

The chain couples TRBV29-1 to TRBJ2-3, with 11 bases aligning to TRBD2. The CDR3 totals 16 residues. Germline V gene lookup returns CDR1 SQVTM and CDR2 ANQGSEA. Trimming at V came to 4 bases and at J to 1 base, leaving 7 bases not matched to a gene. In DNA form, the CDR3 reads TGCAGCGTTGTACCCCAACTAGCGGGAGGCACAGATACGCAGTATTTT. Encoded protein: CSVVPQLAGGTDTQYF.

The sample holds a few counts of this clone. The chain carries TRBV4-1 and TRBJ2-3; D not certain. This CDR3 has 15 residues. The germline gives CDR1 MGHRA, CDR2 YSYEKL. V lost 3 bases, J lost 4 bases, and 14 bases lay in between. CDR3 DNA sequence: TGCGCCAGCAGCCAGGCACACCCTAGAGCAGATACGCAGTATTTT. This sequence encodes CASSQAHPRADTQYF.

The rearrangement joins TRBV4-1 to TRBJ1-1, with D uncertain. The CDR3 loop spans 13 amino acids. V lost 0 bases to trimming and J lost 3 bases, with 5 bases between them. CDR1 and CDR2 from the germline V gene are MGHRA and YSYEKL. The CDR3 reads CASSQEEHTEAFF. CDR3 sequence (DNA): TGCGCCAGCAGCCAAGAGGAGCACACTGAAGCTTTCTTT.

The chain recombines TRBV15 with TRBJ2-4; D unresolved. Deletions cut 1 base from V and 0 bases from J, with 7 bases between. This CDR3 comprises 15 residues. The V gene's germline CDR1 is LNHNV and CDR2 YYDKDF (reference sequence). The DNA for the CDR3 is TGTGCCACCAGCAGAGTTGGGCTAGCCAAAAACATTCAGTACTTC. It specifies CATSRVGLAKNIQYF.

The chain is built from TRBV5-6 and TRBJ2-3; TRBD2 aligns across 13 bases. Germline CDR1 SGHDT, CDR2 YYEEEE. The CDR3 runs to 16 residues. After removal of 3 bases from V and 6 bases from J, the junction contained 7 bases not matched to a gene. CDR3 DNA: TGTGCCAGCAGCTCGGGACTAGCGGGATCTCGGGATACGCAGTATTTT. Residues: CASSSGLAGSRDTQYF.

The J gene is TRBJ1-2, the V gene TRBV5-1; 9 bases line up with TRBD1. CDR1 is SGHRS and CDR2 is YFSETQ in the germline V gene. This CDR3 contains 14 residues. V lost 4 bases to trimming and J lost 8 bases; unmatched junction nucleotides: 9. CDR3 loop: CASSRDRVSVGYTF. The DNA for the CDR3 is TGCGCCAGCAGCCGGGACAGGGTGAGTGTGGGCTACACCTTC.

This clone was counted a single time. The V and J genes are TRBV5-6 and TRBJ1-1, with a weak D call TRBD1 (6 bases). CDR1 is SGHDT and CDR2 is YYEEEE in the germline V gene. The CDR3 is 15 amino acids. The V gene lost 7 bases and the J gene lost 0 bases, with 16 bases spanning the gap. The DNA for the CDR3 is TGTGCCAGCTACCTCACAGGGCGGATGAACACTGAAGCTTTCTTT. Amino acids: CASYLTGRMNTEAFF.

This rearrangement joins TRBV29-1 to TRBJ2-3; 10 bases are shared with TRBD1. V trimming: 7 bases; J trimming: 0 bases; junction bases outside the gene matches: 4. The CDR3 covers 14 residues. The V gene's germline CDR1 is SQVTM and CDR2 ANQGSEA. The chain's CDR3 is CSGDRGLSTDTQYF. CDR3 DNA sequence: TGCAGCGGTGACAGGGGGCTTAGCACAGATACGCAGTATTTT.

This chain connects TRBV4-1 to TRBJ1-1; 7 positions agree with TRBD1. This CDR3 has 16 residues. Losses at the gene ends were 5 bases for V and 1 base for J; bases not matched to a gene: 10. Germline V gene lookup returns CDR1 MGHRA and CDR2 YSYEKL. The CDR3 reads CASSESRDRKNTEAFF. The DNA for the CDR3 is TGCGCCAGCAGCGAATCCCGGGACAGAAAGAACACTGAAGCTTTCTTT.

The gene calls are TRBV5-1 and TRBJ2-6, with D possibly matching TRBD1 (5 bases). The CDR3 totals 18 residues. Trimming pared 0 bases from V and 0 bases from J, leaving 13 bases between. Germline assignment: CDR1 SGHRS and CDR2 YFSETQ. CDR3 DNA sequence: TGCGCCAGCAGCTTGGTAACAGGCATCAGCTCTGGGGCCAACGTCCTGACTTTC. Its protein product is CASSLVTGISSGANVLTF.

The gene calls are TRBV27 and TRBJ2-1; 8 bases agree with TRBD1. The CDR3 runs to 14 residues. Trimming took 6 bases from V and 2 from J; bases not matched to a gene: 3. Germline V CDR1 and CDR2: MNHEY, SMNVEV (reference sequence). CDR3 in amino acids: CASSRQGTYNEQFF. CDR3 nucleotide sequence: TGTGCCAGCAGCAGACAGGGGACCTACAATGAGCAGTTCTTC.

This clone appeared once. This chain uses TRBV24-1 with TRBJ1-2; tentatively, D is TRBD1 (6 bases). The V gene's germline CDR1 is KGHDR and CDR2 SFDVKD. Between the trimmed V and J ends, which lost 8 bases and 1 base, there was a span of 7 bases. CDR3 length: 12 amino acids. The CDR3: CATMDSNYGYTF. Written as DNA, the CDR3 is TGTGCCACCATGGACAGTAACTATGGCTACACCTTC.